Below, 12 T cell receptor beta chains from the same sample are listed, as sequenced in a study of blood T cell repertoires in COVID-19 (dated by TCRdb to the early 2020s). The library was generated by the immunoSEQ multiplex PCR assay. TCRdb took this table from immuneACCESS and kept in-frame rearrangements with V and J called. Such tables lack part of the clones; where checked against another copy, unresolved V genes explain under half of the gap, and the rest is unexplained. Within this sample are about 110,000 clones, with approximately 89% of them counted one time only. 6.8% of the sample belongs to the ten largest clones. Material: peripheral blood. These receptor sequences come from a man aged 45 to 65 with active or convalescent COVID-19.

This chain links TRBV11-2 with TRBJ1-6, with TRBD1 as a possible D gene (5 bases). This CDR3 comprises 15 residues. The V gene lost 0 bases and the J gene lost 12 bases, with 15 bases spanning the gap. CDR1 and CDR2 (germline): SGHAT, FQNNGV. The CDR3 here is CASSLEPGKGLPLHF. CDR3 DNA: TGTGCCAGCAGCTTAGAGCCAGGGAAAGGCCTACCCCTCCACTTT.

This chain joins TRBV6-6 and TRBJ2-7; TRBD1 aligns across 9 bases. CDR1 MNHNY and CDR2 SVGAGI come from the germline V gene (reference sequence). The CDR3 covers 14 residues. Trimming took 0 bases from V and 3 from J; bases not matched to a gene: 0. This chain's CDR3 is CASSYSGQGYEQYF. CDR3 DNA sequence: TGTGCCAGCAGTTACTCGGGACAGGGCTACGAGCAGTACTTC.

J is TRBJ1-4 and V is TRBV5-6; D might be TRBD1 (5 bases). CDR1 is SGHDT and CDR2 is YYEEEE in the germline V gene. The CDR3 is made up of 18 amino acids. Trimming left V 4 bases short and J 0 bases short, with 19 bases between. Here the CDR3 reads CASSTWGRLFATNEKLFF. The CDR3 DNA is TGTGCCAGCAGCACCTGGGGCAGATTATTTGCAACTAATGAAAAACTGTTTTTT.

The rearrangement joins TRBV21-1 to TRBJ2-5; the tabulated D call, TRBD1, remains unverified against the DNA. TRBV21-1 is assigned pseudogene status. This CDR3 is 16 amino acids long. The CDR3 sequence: CASSTDRGNSKETQYF. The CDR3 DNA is TGTGCCAGCAGCACAGACAGGGGGAACTCTAAGGAGACCCAGTACTTC.

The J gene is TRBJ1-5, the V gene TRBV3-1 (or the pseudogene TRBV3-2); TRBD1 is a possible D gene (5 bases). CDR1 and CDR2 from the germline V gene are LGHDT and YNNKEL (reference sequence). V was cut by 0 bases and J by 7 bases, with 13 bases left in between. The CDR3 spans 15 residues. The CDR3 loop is CASSQDPGSWQPQHF. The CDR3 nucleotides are TGTGCCAGCAGCCAAGACCCAGGGTCTTGGCAGCCCCAGCATTTT.

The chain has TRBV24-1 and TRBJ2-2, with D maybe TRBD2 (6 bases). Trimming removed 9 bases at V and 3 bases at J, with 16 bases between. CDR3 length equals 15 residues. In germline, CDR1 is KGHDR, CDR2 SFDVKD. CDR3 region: CATGASGVYTGELFF. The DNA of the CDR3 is TGTGCCACCGGGGCCTCGGGGGTTTACACCGGGGAGCTGTTTTTT.

The CDR3 DNA follows: TGTGCCACCAGTGACAGAAAAGAGACCCAGTACTTC. This codes for CATSDRKETQYF. The rearrangement links TRBV24-1 to TRBJ2-5; no reliable D call. V dropped 4 bases and J dropped 3 bases, with 5 bases sitting between them. Germline loops: CDR1 KGHDR, CDR2 SFDVKD. There are 12 residues in the CDR3.

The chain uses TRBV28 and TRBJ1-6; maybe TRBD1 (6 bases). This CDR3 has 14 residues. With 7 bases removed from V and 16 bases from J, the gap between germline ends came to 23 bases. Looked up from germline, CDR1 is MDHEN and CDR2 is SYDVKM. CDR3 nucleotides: TGTGCCAGCACCCCTAGGGGGTCCCTAACACAACTCCACTTT. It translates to CASTPRGSLTQLHF. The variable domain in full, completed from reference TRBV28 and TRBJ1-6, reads DVKVTQSSRYLVKRTGEKVFLECVQDMDHENMFWYRQDPGLGLRLIYFSYDVKMKEKGDIPEGYSVSREKKERFSLILESASTNQTSMYLCASTPRGSLTQLHFGNGTRLTVT.

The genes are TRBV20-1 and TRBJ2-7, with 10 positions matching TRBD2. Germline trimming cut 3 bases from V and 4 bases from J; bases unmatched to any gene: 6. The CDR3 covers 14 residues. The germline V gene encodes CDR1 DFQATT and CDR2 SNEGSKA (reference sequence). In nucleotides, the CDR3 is TGCAGTGCTAGTAATAGCGGGAGGACTTACGAGCAGTACTTC. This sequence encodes CSASNSGRTYEQYF.

The chain's CDR3 is CASSQTGGGQPQHF. CDR3 bases: TGTGCCAGCAGCCAAACAGGGGGCGGTCAGCCCCAGCATTTT. This chain links TRBV5-4 with TRBJ1-5, with 9 positions matching TRBD1. Germline values: CDR1 SGHNT, CDR2 YYREEE (reference sequence). V was clipped by 4 bases and J by 6 bases; unmatched bases: 5. The CDR3 sequence is 14 residues long.

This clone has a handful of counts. The DNA of the CDR3 is TGTGCCAGCAGTCCCGGGGGTATTGGAAGGCGGAACATTCAGTACTTC. Translated, it gives CASSPGGIGRRNIQYF. V usage is TRBV28 and J usage is TRBJ2-4; tentatively, D is TRBD2 (6 bases). CDR1 is MDHEN and CDR2 is SYDVKM in the germline V gene. The V and J ends lost 5 bases and 7 bases respectively, with 21 bases between them. This CDR3 has 16 amino acids.

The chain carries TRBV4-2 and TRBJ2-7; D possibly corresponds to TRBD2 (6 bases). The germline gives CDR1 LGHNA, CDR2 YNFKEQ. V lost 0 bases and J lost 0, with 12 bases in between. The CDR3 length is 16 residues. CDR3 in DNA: TGTGCCAGCAGCCAAGATCTCGGGGGTAGCTCCTACGAGCAGTACTTC. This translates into CASSQDLGGSSYEQYF.